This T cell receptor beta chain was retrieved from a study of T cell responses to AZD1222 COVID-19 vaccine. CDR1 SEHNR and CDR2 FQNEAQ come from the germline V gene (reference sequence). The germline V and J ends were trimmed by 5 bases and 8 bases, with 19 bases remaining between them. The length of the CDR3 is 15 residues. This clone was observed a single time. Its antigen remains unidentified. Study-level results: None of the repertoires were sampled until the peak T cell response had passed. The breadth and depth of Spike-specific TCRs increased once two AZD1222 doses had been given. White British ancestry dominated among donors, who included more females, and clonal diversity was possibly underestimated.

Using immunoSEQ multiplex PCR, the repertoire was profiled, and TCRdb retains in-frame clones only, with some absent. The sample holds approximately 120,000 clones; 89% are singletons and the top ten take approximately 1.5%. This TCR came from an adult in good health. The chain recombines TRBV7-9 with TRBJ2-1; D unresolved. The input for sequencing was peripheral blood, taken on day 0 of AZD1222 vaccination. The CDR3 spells CASSPPILASDEQFF. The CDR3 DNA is TGTGCCAGCAGCCCCCCCATTTTGGCTTCCGATGAGCAGTTCTTC.